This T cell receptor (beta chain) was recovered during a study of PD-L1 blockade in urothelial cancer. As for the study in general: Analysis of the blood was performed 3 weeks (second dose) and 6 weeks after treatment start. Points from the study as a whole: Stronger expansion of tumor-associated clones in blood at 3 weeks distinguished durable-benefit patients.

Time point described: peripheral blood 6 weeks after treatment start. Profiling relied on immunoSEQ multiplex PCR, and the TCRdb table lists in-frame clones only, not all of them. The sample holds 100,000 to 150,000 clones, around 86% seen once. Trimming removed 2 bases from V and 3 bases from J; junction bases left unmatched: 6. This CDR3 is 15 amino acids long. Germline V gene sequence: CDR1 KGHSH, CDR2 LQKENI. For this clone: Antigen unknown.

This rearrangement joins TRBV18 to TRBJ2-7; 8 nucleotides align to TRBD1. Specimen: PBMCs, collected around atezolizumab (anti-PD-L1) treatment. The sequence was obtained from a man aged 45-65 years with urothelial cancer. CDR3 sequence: CASSPFRTGSYEQYF. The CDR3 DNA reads TGTGCCAGCTCACCATTTAGGACAGGGAGCTACGAGCAGTACTTC. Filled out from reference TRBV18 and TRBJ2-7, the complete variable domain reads NAGVMQNPRHLVRRRGQEARLRCSPMKGHSHVYWYRQLPEEGLKFMVYLQKENIIDESGMPKERFSAEFPKEGPSILRIQQVVRGDSAAYFCASSPFRTGSYEQYFGPGTRLTVT.